This is a list of T cell receptor beta chains from one sample in a study of radiation and T cells in renal cell carcinoma. TCRdb's copy holds only in-frame clones and misses some; the assay was immunoSEQ multiplex PCR. This sample has 130,000 or so clones, with 70% to 90% found just once. The source material was blood, sampled from a patient whose treatment included radiotherapy and nephrectomy. These receptors all stem from a woman aged 45-60 years with renal cell carcinoma. Both conserved end residues are part of each CDR3. Fields, in order: CDR3 protein, D gene, clone size, V gene, J gene. D genes are given only for firm matches. Expanded clones are given a class, and other clones once, few, many or no size at all.

CDR3 protein: CATRRQGANTEAFF
D gene: TRBD1
clone size: -
V gene: TRBV19
J gene: TRBJ1-1

CDR3 protein: CASSSQAHRGYTF
D gene: -
clone size: -
V gene: TRBV4-1
J gene: TRBJ1-2

CDR3 protein: CASSLQAGGTYEQYF
D gene: TRBD2
clone size: -
V gene: TRBV7-7
J gene: TRBJ2-7

CDR3 protein: CASSGASGGINEQYF
D gene: TRBD2
clone size: -
V gene: TRBV6-6
J gene: TRBJ2-7

CDR3 protein: CASSIRGYSSMDYGYTF
D gene: TRBD1
clone size: -
V gene: TRBV19
J gene: TRBJ1-2

CDR3 protein: CASSWTWSSYNEQFF
D gene: -
clone size: -
V gene: TRBV5-6
J gene: TRBJ2-1

CDR3 protein: CASSNYLGYGYTF
D gene: -
clone size: -
V gene: TRBV4-1
J gene: TRBJ1-2

CDR3 protein: CASSIALRGVTDTQYF
D gene: TRBD2
clone size: -
V gene: TRBV19
J gene: TRBJ2-3

CDR3 protein: CASSLVQANEQYF
D gene: -
clone size: -
V gene: TRBV5-6
J gene: TRBJ2-7

CDR3 protein: CASSPRQGWSDTQYF
D gene: TRBD1
clone size: once
V gene: TRBV2
J gene: TRBJ2-3

CDR3 protein: CASSERSGPGAFF
D gene: -
clone size: -
V gene: TRBV21-1
J gene: TRBJ1-1

CDR3 protein: CASSPSGYSYGYTF
D gene: -
clone size: -
V gene: TRBV6-5
J gene: TRBJ1-2

CDR3 protein: CASSLGGTYGYTF
D gene: -
clone size: -
V gene: TRBV5-6
J gene: TRBJ1-2

CDR3 protein: CASSPSTDHEQYF
D gene: -
clone size: -
V gene: TRBV7-9
J gene: TRBJ2-7

CDR3 protein: CASSLRLIGRTDTQYF
D gene: -
clone size: once
V gene: TRBV7-9
J gene: TRBJ2-3

CDR3 protein: CASSPPRRGDRETQYF
D gene: -
clone size: once
V gene: TRBV7-8
J gene: TRBJ2-5

CDR3 protein: CASSPRTGRSYEQYF
D gene: TRBD1
clone size: -
V gene: TRBV11-1
J gene: TRBJ2-7

CDR3 protein: CASSQDLVAPLHF
D gene: -
clone size: -
V gene: TRBV14
J gene: TRBJ1-6

CDR3 protein: CASSLTGAYEQYF
D gene: TRBD1
clone size: -
V gene: TRBV5-6
J gene: TRBJ2-7

CDR3 protein: CASSLAGTGETQYF
D gene: -
clone size: -
V gene: TRBV5-4
J gene: TRBJ2-5

CDR3 protein: CASSPLQGEADEQFF
D gene: TRBD1
clone size: -
V gene: TRBV18
J gene: TRBJ2-1

CDR3 protein: CASSYFPGLSYEQYF
D gene: -
clone size: -
V gene: TRBV6-5
J gene: TRBJ2-7

CDR3 protein: CASSEYGTVQETQYF
D gene: TRBD1
clone size: -
V gene: TRBV7-9
J gene: TRBJ2-5

CDR3 protein: CASSFGTGTYNEQFF
D gene: TRBD1
clone size: -
V gene: TRBV27
J gene: TRBJ2-1

CDR3 protein: CASSTMGGARNEQFF
D gene: -
clone size: -
V gene: TRBV6-1
J gene: TRBJ2-1

CDR3 protein: CASSRVTGFHGYTF
D gene: -
clone size: -
V gene: TRBV6-5
J gene: TRBJ1-2